Described below is a single T cell receptor (beta chain) sequence and its context. This specimen belongs to a study of siplizumab effects on memory and regulatory T cells. Trimming shortened V by 0 bases and J by 4 bases, and 6 bases separated the two germline ends. Germline CDR1 reads ENHRY; CDR2 reads SYGVKD. This CDR3 region has 13 residues. Sequencing of each sample assayed roughly 10^5 TCR templates. Generated by immunoSEQ multiplex PCR, the TCRdb table keeps only in-frame clones and is missing some. The table has about 40,000 clones, about 89% seen once; the top ten hold less than 0.3%. Sequencing was done on a sample of naive CD4+ T cells sorted from blood. This TCR was recovered from a human donor in good health. This chain uses TRBV10-3 with TRBJ1-2, with D uncertain. CDR3 bases: TGTGCCATCAGTGAGTCGTCAAGCTATGGCTACACCTTC. As protein: CAISESSSYGYTF.